The 28 T cell receptor beta chains below come from one sample, sequenced in a study of T cells after yellow fever vaccination. TCRdb redid the calling of the 5' RACE reads with MiXCR, one entry per CDR3 protein. Found here are 240,000 or so distinct CDR3 sequences, around 7% of them singletons; the top ten hold approximately 0.87%. The sample was CD4+ T cells sorted from PBMCs, taken 15 days after the yellow fever booster vaccination. The source of these receptors is a young man who received the YFV17D yellow fever vaccine.

This clonotype was observed many times. This chain connects TRBV5-1 to TRBJ2-2; D is possibly TRBD2 (5 bases). The length of the CDR3 is 13 residues. Germline assignment: CDR1 SGHRS and CDR2 YFSETQ. V shed 1 base and J shed 9 bases, with 10 bases lying between them. The CDR3 spells CASSLLLARELFF. The CDR3, as DNA: TGCGCCAGCAGCTTGCTCCTAGCTCGGGAGCTGTTTTTT.

In this sample, this clonotype turned up a few times. V is TRBV9 and J is TRBJ2-3; tentative D call: TRBD2 (5 bases). Germline CDR1 and CDR2: SGDLS and YYNGEE. This CDR3 is built from 14 residues. V dropped 7 bases and J dropped 1 base, with 13 bases sitting between them. The CDR3 bases are TGTGCCAGCGGAGGAGATGACCGCACAGATACGCAGTATTTT. Its translation: CASGGDDRTDTQYF.

The rearrangement uses TRBV7-3 and TRBJ2-7; 7 bases map to TRBD2. V trimming: 0 bases; J trimming: 6 bases; junction bases outside the gene matches: 11. This CDR3 is built from 16 residues. The V gene's germline CDR1 is SGHTA and CDR2 FQGTGA. The CDR3 here is CASSLTPSGIAAEQYF. The CDR3 region has the DNA TGTGCCAGCAGCTTAACGCCCAGCGGGATTGCGGCCGAGCAGTACTTC.

The gene calls are TRBV18 and TRBJ1-1, with D uncertain. The CDR3 has 14 residues. V gave up 5 bases and J gave up 2 bases, with 12 bases separating them. Germline V gene lookup returns CDR1 KGHSH and CDR2 LQKENI. This CDR3 reads CASSLMGINTEAFF. CDR3 sequence (DNA): TGTGCCAGCTCATTAATGGGTATAAACACTGAAGCTTTCTTT.

This clonotype was detected a few times. V is TRBV6-2 or TRBV6-3 and J is TRBJ2-1; D is uncertain. CDR1 and CDR2 from the germline V gene are MNHEY and SVGEGT. The CDR3 totals 13 residues. Deletions cut 4 bases from V and 3 bases from J, with 7 bases between. This CDR3 reads CASSFASYNEQFF. Written as DNA, the CDR3 is TGTGCCAGCAGTTTTGCTAGCTACAATGAGCAGTTCTTC.

The sample holds many counts of this clonotype. CDR3 amino acids: CASSYMQPSTDTQYF. In nucleotides, the CDR3 is TGTGCCAGCAGTTATATGCAGCCCAGTACAGATACGCAGTATTTT. The chain links TRBV7-2 to TRBJ2-3, with no clear D. Trimming stripped 6 bases from V and 3 bases from J, with 16 bases between. The germline CDR1 and CDR2 sequences are SGHTA and FQGNSA. The CDR3 covers 15 residues.

The V gene is TRBV20-1, the J gene TRBJ2-1; D may match TRBD1 or TRBD2 (6 bases each). Deletions cut 3 bases from V and 11 bases from J, with 23 bases between. This CDR3 comprises 15 residues. Per the germline V gene, CDR1 is DFQATT and CDR2 is SNEGSKA (reference sequence). The CDR3 is CSASDRTTGSGKQFF. The CDR3 DNA sequence: TGCAGTGCTAGCGACAGGACTACCGGGTCGGGAAAGCAGTTCTTC.

The chain carries TRBV4-3 and TRBJ2-1; 8 nucleotides line up with TRBD2. V was pared by 1 base and J by 4 bases, with 6 bases of the junction left unmatched. The CDR3 is 16 residues long. The germline CDR1 and CDR2 sequences are LGHNA and YSLEER. CDR3 nucleotide sequence: TGCGCCAGCAGCCAAGGGGCGGGAGGCCATTACAATGAGCAGTTCTTC. It encodes CASSQGAGGHYNEQFF.

This sequence joins TRBV3-1 and TRBJ1-2, with no clear D. The CDR3 runs to 15 residues. Germline lookup yields CDR1 LGHDT and CDR2 YNNKEL (reference sequence). Trimming removed 0 bases at V and 7 bases at J, with 15 bases between. CDR3 protein: CASSQDRRHVAGYTF. The CDR3 DNA sequence: TGTGCCAGCAGCCAAGATCGGCGACACGTGGCTGGCTACACCTTC.

This clonotype has a handful of counts. The rearrangement joins TRBV19 to TRBJ2-3; the D is unclear. Germline V lookup: CDR1 LNHDA, CDR2 SQIVND (reference sequence). V dropped 2 bases and J dropped 0 bases, with 6 bases sitting between them. The length of the CDR3 is 14 residues. CDR3 nucleotides: TGTGCCAGTAGTATAATGTTTAGCACAGATACGCAGTATTTT. Its protein product is CASSIMFSTDTQYF. Looking up the rest from reference TRBV19 and TRBJ2-3 gives the full variable domain: DGGITQSPKYLFRKEGQNVTLSCEQNLNHDAMYWYRQDPGQGLRLIYYSQIVNDFQKGDIAEGYSVSREKKESFPLTVTSAQKNPTAFYLCASSIMFSTDTQYFGPGTRLTVL.

The J gene is TRBJ1-1, the V gene TRBV5-1; 11 bases fit TRBD1. CDR3 length equals 19 residues. The germline V gene has CDR1 SGHRS and CDR2 YFSETQ. Unmatched junction bases numbered 14, after V lost 3 bases and J lost 1 base. The CDR3 region is CASSSRTGGVGPRNTEAFF. The CDR3 DNA follows: TGCGCCAGCAGCTCGAGGACAGGGGGCGTTGGTCCTCGGAACACTGAAGCTTTCTTT. The full variable domain, its missing parts supplied by reference TRBV5-1 and TRBJ1-1, is KAGVTQTPRYLIKTRGQQVTLSCSPISGHRSVSWYQQTPGQGLQFLFEYFSETQRNKGNFPGRFSGRQFSNSRSEMNVSTLELGDSALYLCASSSRTGGVGPRNTEAFFGQGTRLTVV.

There are a few counts of this clonotype. The chain uses TRBV6-2 or TRBV6-3 and TRBJ2-1, with D unresolved. Trimming pared 2 bases from V and 8 bases from J, leaving 13 bases between. The CDR3 totals 14 residues. CDR1 MNHEY and CDR2 SVGEGT come from the germline V gene. The CDR3 here is CASSYLLPTDEQFF. The CDR3, as DNA: TGTGCCAGCAGTTACCTCCTCCCTACGGATGAGCAGTTCTTC.

The sample holds a few counts of this clonotype. The rearrangement uses TRBV20-1 and TRBJ1-5, with a tentative D call TRBD1 (6 bases). This CDR3 is built from 13 residues. The germline gives CDR1 DFQATT, CDR2 SNEGSKA (reference sequence). V dropped 6 bases and J dropped 2 bases, with 11 bases sitting between them. The chain's CDR3 is CSAPGEGNQPQHF. In DNA form, the CDR3 reads TGCAGTGCGCCAGGGGAGGGCAATCAGCCCCAGCATTTT.

The DNA for the CDR3 is TGTGCCAGCAAGGCGGTAGGCACAGATACGCAGTATTTT. It yields the protein CASKAVGTDTQYF. The chain links TRBV6-6 to TRBJ2-3; D gene uncertain. This CDR3 comprises 13 residues. Germline CDR1 and CDR2: MNHNY and SVGAGI (reference sequence). V was cut by 7 bases and J by 1 base, with 9 bases left in between.

This chain links TRBV18 with TRBJ2-7, with 8 bases that match TRBD2. The J segment lost 3 bases and the V segment lost 8 bases, leaving 12 bases of the junction unmatched. Germline V CDR1 and CDR2: KGHSH, LQKENI. CDR3 length: 15 residues. CDR3 protein: CASRTSGGPGYEQYF. The DNA for the CDR3 is TGTGCCAGCCGCACTAGCGGTGGGCCGGGCTACGAGCAGTACTTC.

V and J are TRBV20-1 and TRBJ1-5; D gene ambiguous. Germline CDR1 is DFQATT and CDR2 is SNEGSKA (reference sequence). The CDR3 consists of 14 residues. The V and J ends lost 6 bases and 6 bases respectively, with 18 bases between them. In nucleotides, the CDR3 is TGCAGTGCCTCGCACATGCCGGAGGGTCAGCCCCAGCATTTT. This codes for CSASHMPEGQPQHF.

This clonotype was counted ten times or more. The chain employs TRBV29-1 and TRBJ2-2; D not resolved. The germline V gene has CDR1 SQVTM and CDR2 ANQGSEA. Trimming removed 6 bases from V and 1 base from J, with 12 bases in between. This CDR3 has 14 residues. In DNA, the CDR3 is TGCAGCGTAGCCGAACAGTGGAACACCGGGGAGCTGTTTTTT. Encoded protein: CSVAEQWNTGELFF.

The chain has TRBV5-1 and TRBJ2-1; TRBD2 agrees at 10 bases. The CDR3 runs 17 residues. Germline trimming cut 5 bases from V and 5 bases from J; bases unmatched to any gene: 13. Germline values: CDR1 SGHRS, CDR2 YFSETQ. This CDR3 is CASRPLAGSTGNNEQFF. CDR3 sequence (DNA): TGCGCCAGCAGGCCACTAGCGGGAAGCACGGGGAACAATGAGCAGTTCTTC.

The chain employs TRBV7-9 and TRBJ1-3, with 8 nucleotides matching TRBD1. This CDR3 region has 15 residues. V gave up 1 base and J gave up 2 bases; unmatched junction bases: 1. Germline assignment: CDR1 SEHNR and CDR2 FQNEAQ (reference sequence). CDR3 region: CASSLGQGTGNTIYF. The CDR3 nucleotides read TGTGCCAGCAGCTTAGGACAGGGGACTGGAAACACCATATATTTT. Together with reference TRBV7-9 and TRBJ1-3, the CDR3 gives the full variable domain: DTGVSQNPRHKITKRGQNVTFRCDPISEHNRLYWYRQTLGQGPEFLTYFQNEAQLEKSRLLSDRFSAERPKGSFSTLEIQRTEQGDSAMYLCASSLGQGTGNTIYFGEGSWLTVV.

This clonotype was counted ten times or more. The chain couples TRBV3-1 to TRBJ2-2; 8 bases agree with TRBD2. This CDR3 is built from 15 residues. Trimming cost V 6 bases and J 6 bases; bases outside gene matches: 9. Looked up from germline, CDR1 is LGHDT and CDR2 is YNNKEL (reference sequence). CDR3: CASRFGTSIAGELFF. CDR3 nucleotides: TGTGCCAGCAGATTCGGGACTAGTATCGCCGGGGAGCTGTTTTTT.

This clonotype was seen repeatedly, ten times or more. V is TRBV2 and J is TRBJ1-5, with D unresolved. V was cut by 1 base and J by 6 bases, with 13 bases left in between. The CDR3 consists of 15 residues. The V gene's germline CDR1 is SNHLY and CDR2 FYNNEI. The CDR3, as DNA: TGTGCCAGCAGTGAAGGGTGGGGTGTTGGTCAGCCCCAGCATTTT. Amino acid sequence: CASSEGWGVGQPQHF. Full variable domain (rest looked up from reference TRBV2 and TRBJ1-5): EPEVTQTPSHQVTQMGQEVILRCVPISNHLYFYWYRQILGQKVEFLVSFYNNEISEKSEIFDDQFSVERPDGSNFTLKIRSTKLEDSAMYFCASSEGWGVGQPQHFGDGTRLSIL.

In its sample, this clonotype was seen a few times. The chain recombines TRBV6-5 with TRBJ2-7; either TRBD1 or TRBD2 may supply D (5 bases each). This CDR3 spans 14 amino acids. Per germline, CDR1 MNHEY and CDR2 SVGAGI. Trimming took off 4 bases at V and 2 bases at J, with 12 bases between the two ends. The CDR3: CASSFRDHPYEQYF. The CDR3 DNA reads TGTGCCAGCAGTTTCCGGGACCATCCCTACGAGCAGTACTTC.

This rearrangement joins TRBV4-3 to TRBJ2-7, with TRBD1 identical over 11 bases. The V gene end was trimmed by 4 bases and the J gene end by 7 bases; junction bases not matched to a gene: 15. The V gene's germline CDR1 is LGHNA and CDR2 YSLEER. The CDR3 runs 17 residues. CDR3 bases: TGCGCCAGCAGCCCTCGGGTGGGGACAGGGGGACCTCGGGAGCAGTACTTC. Translation gives CASSPRVGTGGPREQYF.

This clonotype was recorded many times. The chain uses TRBV6-1 and TRBJ2-7; 10 bases fit TRBD1. Germline V gene sequence: CDR1 MNHNS, CDR2 SASEGT. With V trimmed by 6 bases and J by 3 bases, 8 bases remained unmatched. The CDR3 loop spans 15 amino acids. The CDR3 DNA sequence: TGTGCCAGCAGATTTAGGGACAGGGGACTCTACGAGCAGTACTTC. Encoded protein: CASRFRDRGLYEQYF.

The sample holds many counts of this clonotype. The chain combines TRBV3-1 with TRBJ2-5; possible D gene TRBD2, 5 bases. CDR3 length: 13 residues. In germline, CDR1 is LGHDT, CDR2 YNNKEL (reference sequence). With 2 bases removed from V and 7 bases from J, the gap between germline ends came to 11 bases. CDR3 residues: CASSQTRAGTQYF. The CDR3 DNA reads TGTGCCAGCAGCCAAACGAGGGCCGGGACCCAGTACTTC.

This clonotype came up a few times. The rearrangement links TRBV6-2 or TRBV6-3 to TRBJ2-1; D is ambiguous. In germline, CDR1 is MNHEY, CDR2 SVGEGT. The V end lost 5 bases, the J end lost 4 bases, and 15 bases lay between the germline ends. There are 15 residues in the CDR3. The CDR3 coding sequence is TGTGCCAGCAGTAACGGTGCGCCAATTTACAATGAGCAGTTCTTC. This gives the protein CASSNGAPIYNEQFF.

This clonotype has just a few counts. The rearrangement links TRBV7-2 to TRBJ2-7; a weak D match, TRBD1 (5 bases). CDR3 size: 12 residues. The V end lost 4 bases, the J end lost 5 bases, and 9 bases lay between the germline ends. Germline assignment: CDR1 SGHTA and CDR2 FQGNSA. As DNA, the CDR3 is TGTGCCAGCAGCTATATGGGGCACGAGCAGTACTTC. It translates to CASSYMGHEQYF.

This clonotype came up many times. The rearrangement joins TRBV19 to TRBJ1-1; no firm D call. Germline lookup yields CDR1 LNHDA and CDR2 SQIVND (reference sequence). This CDR3 comprises 13 residues. Trimming stripped 3 bases from V and 1 base from J, with 6 bases between. DNA of the CDR3: TGTGCCAGTAGTATTTGGGGGAACACTGAAGCTTTCTTT. Its translation: CASSIWGNTEAFF.